This T cell receptor beta chain was obtained from a study of blood T cell repertoires in COVID-19. The assay was immunoSEQ multiplex PCR, and TCRdb's table has in-frame clones only and misses some. This sample has 300,000 to 400,000 clones, with roughly 90% found just once. CDR3 length equals 13 residues. V lost 3 bases, J lost 5 bases, and 8 bases lay in between. This sequence joins TRBV12-3 or TRBV12-4 and TRBJ1-5; D call uncertain. The receptor comes from a young man with COVID-19, enrolled during active disease. Material for sequencing was peripheral blood. The CDR3 sequence: CASSFDIDQPQHF. CDR3 sequence (DNA): TGTGCCAGCAGTTTCGACATCGATCAGCCCCAGCATTTT.